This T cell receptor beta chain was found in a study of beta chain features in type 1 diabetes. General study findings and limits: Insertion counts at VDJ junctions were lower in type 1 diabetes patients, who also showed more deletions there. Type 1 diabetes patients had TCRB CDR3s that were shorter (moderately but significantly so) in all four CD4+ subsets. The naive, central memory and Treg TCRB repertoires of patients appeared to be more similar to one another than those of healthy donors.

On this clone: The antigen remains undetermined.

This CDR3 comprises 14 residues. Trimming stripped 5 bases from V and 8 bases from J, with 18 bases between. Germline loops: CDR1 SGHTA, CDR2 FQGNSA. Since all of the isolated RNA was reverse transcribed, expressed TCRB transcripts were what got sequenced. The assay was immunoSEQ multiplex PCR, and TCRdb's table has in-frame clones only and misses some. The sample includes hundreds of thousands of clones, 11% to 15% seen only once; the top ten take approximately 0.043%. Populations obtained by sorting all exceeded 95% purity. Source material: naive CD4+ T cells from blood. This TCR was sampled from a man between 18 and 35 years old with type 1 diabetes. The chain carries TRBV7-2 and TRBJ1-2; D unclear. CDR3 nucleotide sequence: TGTGCCAGCAGCCCCAACCAAGGAGGTTCCGGCTACACCTTC. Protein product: CASSPNQGGSGYTF.